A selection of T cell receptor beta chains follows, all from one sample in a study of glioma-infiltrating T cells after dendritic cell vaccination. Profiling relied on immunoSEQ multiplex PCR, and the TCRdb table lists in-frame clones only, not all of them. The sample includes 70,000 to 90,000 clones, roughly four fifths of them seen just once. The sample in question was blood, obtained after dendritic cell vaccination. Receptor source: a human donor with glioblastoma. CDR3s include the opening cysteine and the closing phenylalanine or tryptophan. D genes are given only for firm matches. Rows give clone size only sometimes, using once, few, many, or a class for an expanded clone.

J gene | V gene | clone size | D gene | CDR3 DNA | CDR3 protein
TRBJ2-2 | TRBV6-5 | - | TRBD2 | TGTGCCAGCAGTTACGGGAGGGTTGGGAACACCGGGGAGCTGTTTTTT | CASSYGRVGNTGELFF
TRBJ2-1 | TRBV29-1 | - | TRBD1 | TGCAGCGTTGACGCGACAGGGGGCGGGATAAGCAATGAGCAGTTCTTC | CSVDATGGGISNEQFF
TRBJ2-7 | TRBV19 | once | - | TGTGCCAGTAGTATCCACAGGTTCTCCTACGAGCAGTACTTC | CASSIHRFSYEQYF
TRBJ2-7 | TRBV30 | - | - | TGTGCCTGGAGTGTAGGTTCGGGGGACGAGCAGTACTTC | CAWSVGSGDEQYF
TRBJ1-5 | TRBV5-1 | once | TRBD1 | TGCGCCAGCAGGGGACAGGGTCGGAATCAGCCCCAGCATTTT | CASRGQGRNQPQHF
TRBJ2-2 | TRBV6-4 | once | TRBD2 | TGTGCCAGCAGTGATGGACTAGAAGGTTCCGGGGAGCTGTTTTTT | CASSDGLEGSGELFF
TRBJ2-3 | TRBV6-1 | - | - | TGTGCCAGCGGCATCGGGAGAAGCACAGATACGCAGTATTTT | CASGIGRSTDTQYF
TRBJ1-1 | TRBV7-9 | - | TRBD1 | TGTGCCAGCAGCCCTAGACAGGGACGGAACACTGAAGCTTTCTTT | CASSPRQGRNTEAFF
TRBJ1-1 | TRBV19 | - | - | TGTGCCAGTAGTATTGGGGGAAAGGTCGGGGGAAAAGAAGCTTTCTTT | CASSIGGKVGGKEAFF
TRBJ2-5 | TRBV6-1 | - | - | TGTGCCAGCAGTGAGACATATCAAGAGACCCAGTACTTC | CASSETYQETQYF
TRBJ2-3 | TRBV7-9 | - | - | TGTGCCAGCAGCTCCCAATTCGCGGGGGCCCTCACAGATACGCAGTATTTT | CASSSQFAGALTDTQYF
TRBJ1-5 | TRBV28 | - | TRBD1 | TGTGCCAGCAGTGAGACAGGGGGCGAGGGTCAGCCCCAGCATTTT | CASSETGGEGQPQHF
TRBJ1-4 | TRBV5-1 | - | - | TGCGCCAGCAGCTTGGGGGGACAAGTTAATGAAAAACTGTTTTTT | CASSLGGQVNEKLFF
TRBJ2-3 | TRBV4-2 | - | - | TGTGCCAGCAGCCCGGGGGCCGGGCGGGGGAAGAGGGATACGCAGTATTTT | CASSPGAGRGKRDTQYF
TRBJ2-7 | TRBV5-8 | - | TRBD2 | TGTGCCAGCAGCTTGCGTAGCGGGAGACCGGCGGAGCAGTACTTC | CASSLRSGRPAEQYF
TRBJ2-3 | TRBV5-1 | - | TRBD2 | TGCGCCAGCAGCTTGAAACTAGCGGGGGGGAGTTTCACAGATACGCAGTATTTT | CASSLKLAGGSFTDTQYF
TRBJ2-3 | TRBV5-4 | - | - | TGTGCCAGCAGCTTGGAGCCAACCACAGATACGCAGTATTTT | CASSLEPTTDTQYF
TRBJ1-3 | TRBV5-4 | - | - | TGTGCCAGCAGCTTCAATGGAAACACCATATATTTT | CASSFNGNTIYF
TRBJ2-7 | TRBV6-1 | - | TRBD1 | TGTGCCAGCAGTGGGGACAGGGGGGACGAGCAGTACTTC | CASSGDRGDEQYF
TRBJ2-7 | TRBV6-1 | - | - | TGTGCCATTGGACAGTCAGGCGAGCAGTACTTC | CAIGQSGEQYF
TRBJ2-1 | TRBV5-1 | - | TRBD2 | TGCGCCAGCAGCTCCGCGGGGGGGACCTACAATGAGCAGTTCTTC | CASSSAGGTYNEQFF
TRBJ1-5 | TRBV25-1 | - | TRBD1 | TGTGCCAGCAGTGGACGAGAGGACAGGGGAAATCAGCCCCAGCATTTT | CASSGREDRGNQPQHF
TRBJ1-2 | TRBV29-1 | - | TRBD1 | TGCAGCGTTTTCGGACAGGGAAGCGGCTACACCTTC | CSVFGQGSGYTF
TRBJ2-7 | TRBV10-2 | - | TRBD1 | TGCGCCAGCAGTGAAGGGACAGACTCCTACGAGCAGTACTTC | CASSEGTDSYEQYF
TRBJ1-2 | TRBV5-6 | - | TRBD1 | TGTGCCAGCAGCTACGCCGAACAGGGGGGGGGTGGCTACACCTTC | CASSYAEQGGGGYTF
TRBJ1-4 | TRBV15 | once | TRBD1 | TGTGCCACCAGCAGAGACGCGGCGACAGGGGATGAAAAACTGTTTTTT | CATSRDAATGDEKLFF
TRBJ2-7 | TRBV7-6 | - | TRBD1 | TGTGCCAGCAGCTTAGGGGGGACAGCATCCTACGAGCAGTACTTC | CASSLGGTASYEQYF
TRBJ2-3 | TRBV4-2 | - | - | TGTGCCAGCAGCTCTCGACTAGACACAGATACGCAGTATTTT | CASSSRLDTDTQYF
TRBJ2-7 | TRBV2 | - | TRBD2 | TGTGCCAGCCTTTTAGCGGGGGGCTCTCAATACTTC | CASLLAGGSQYF
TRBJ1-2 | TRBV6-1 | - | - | TGTGCCAGCAGTGAAGCGGGCCGAGTGGGTCACTATGGCTACACCTTC | CASSEAGRVGHYGYTF
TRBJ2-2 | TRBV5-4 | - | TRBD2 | TGTGCCAGCAGCCCGCAGCGGGGATGGACCGGGGAGCTGTTTTTT | CASSPQRGWTGELFF
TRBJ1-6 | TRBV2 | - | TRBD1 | TGTGCCAGCTTGGGACAGGAAAATTCACCCCTCCACTTT | CASLGQENSPLHF
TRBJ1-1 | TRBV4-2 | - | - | TGTGCCAGCAGCCAAGGAGTACAGGGATACACTGAAGCTTTCTTT | CASSQGVQGYTEAFF
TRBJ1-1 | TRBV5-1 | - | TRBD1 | TGCGCCAGCAGCTGGCTTGGGACAGTAAACACTGAAGCTTTCTTT | CASSWLGTVNTEAFF
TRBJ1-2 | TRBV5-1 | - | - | TGCGCCAGCAGCTTGGGACAGAATAACTATGGCTACACCTTC | CASSLGQNNYGYTF
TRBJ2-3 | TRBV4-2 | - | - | TGTGCCAGCAGCCACATTCCAGCGGCAGCTACAGATACGCAGTATTTT | CASSHIPAAATDTQYF
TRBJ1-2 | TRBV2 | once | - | TGTGCCAGTTCTTCGGTTAACTATGGCTACACCTTC | CASSSVNYGYTF